This T cell receptor beta chain was profiled in a study of blood T cell repertoires in COVID-19 (dated by TCRdb to 2020 to 2021). A note on the overall study: Samples from collaborators originated in the United States, Italy and Spain and spanned both the acute and convalescent phases of COVID-19. The prospective study material was composed of cDNA or gDNA derived from T cells, B-cell-depleted T cells, or PBMCs. Subjects who had been exposed to COVID-19, were actively infected with it, or had recovered from it provided the deeply sampled blood TCRbeta repertoires that made up the dataset. Samples came from the ongoing ImmuneRACE study (first 160 participants) plus 1,254 subjects from 6 global collaborators. Sample metadata almost always included a de-identified subject ID, COVID-19 status, age in years and sex. The repertoires were released in a freely available public database intended as a resource for research on the immune response to SARS-CoV-2. Where available, HLA class I and class II types were obtained from metadata supplied by the sample provider rather than from assay-based typing.

TCRbeta CDR3 regions were amplified from genomic DNA using the immunoSEQ Assay, a bias-controlled multiplex PCR. Under the source paper's analysis protocol: Within the assay, amplification of reference gene primers was used to estimate how many nucleated cells each sample contained. To quantify the absolute abundance of each unique TCRbeta CDR3 rearrangement, sequence reads were collapsed and filtered. Productive Simpson clonality was computed per sample as the square root of Simpson's diversity index over productive rearrangements. What TCRdb holds here is the immuneACCESS table cut down to in-frame rearrangements. Part of the clones is not present; checked against another copy, under half of the missing clones reflect an unresolved V gene, and the others are unexplained. V, J and clone size are taken as reported in that table, and D and trimming were inferred from the DNA itself. The table for this sample lists 70,000 to 95,000 clones; 85% to 90% of them were counted only once. The ten largest clonotypes hold more than 4.5% of the sample.

The full study reports these points: The quantity of clinical and demographic metadata differed by source and by participant and was supplied without curation.

Whole blood was collected in K2EDTA tubes by collaborating institutions according to the institutions' own protocols. For TCRbeta analysis, collaborators shipped samples in one of three forms: frozen whole blood, isolated PBMCs, or DNA extracted from either of those sample types. With regard to this clone: Its antigen is not yet known. Per-nucleotide qualities are absent, and no much larger clonotype sits a single base away.

The sample comprised peripheral blood. The receptor's source is a woman at least 80 years old with acute or convalescent COVID-19.

This receptor has the CDR3 CASRPLGQNTGELFF. The DNA sequence reads TGTGCCAGTAGACCCTTGGGACAGAACACCGGGGAGCTGTTTTTT. The chain is assembled from TRBV19 and TRBJ2-2, and TRBD1 may be the D gene, going by 6 matching bases. According to the germline V gene (reference sequence), CDR1 reads LNHDA and CDR2 reads SQIVND. V is shortened by 6 bases, J by 1 base, and the region joining them spans 12 bases. From the cysteine through the phenylalanine, the CDR3 covers 15 amino acids. CDR3 DNA only is kept here, 45 bases in frame from base 1.